The rows below give T cell receptor beta chains drawn from one sample of a study of response to subunit inactivated influenza vaccine. MiXCR, applied by TCRdb to the RT-PCR reads, yields one record per CDR3 protein. The sample has just under 550,000 distinct CDR3 sequences; under 30% are singletons. The sample also formed part of further work on T cells expressing NK-cell markers.

Material: CD4+ T cells sorted from PBMCs, obtained roughly 12 days after vaccination. Receptor source: a man aged 50 to 60 who received an inactivated influenza vaccine. Each CDR3 is given with its conserved first and last residue. D genes are given only for firm matches. The size entry is marked missing in some rows and otherwise reads once, few, many or a size class.

d_call: TRBD2
v_call: TRBV2
j_call: TRBJ2-7
clone_size: -
cdr3_nt: TGTGCCAGCAGGGGGGACTACTACGAGCAGTACTTC
cdr3_aa: CASRGDYYEQYF

d_call: TRBD1
v_call: TRBV12-3/TRBV12-4
j_call: TRBJ1-5
clone_size: many
cdr3_nt: TGTGCCAGCAGCGGACAGGGAAGGCAGCCCCAGCATTTT
cdr3_aa: CASSGQGRQPQHF

d_call: TRBD2
v_call: TRBV20-1
j_call: TRBJ2-5
clone_size: many
cdr3_nt: TGCAGTGCTAGGGGGACTAGCGGGCAAGAGACCCAGTACTTC
cdr3_aa: CSARGTSGQETQYF

d_call: -
v_call: TRBV7-2
j_call: TRBJ1-3
clone_size: -
cdr3_nt: TGTGCCAGCAGCTTAGCTAGCACGAGCTCTGGAAACACCATATATTTT
cdr3_aa: CASSLASTSSGNTIYF

d_call: -
v_call: TRBV10-3
j_call: TRBJ2-5
clone_size: few
cdr3_nt: TGTGCCATCAGCGCGTCGGTTAGCCAAGAGACCCAGTACTTC
cdr3_aa: CAISASVSQETQYF

d_call: -
v_call: TRBV3-1
j_call: TRBJ1-4
clone_size: many
cdr3_nt: TGTGCCAGCAGCCAAGACAGTGGGAGTAGGGATGAAAAACTGTTTTTT
cdr3_aa: CASSQDSGSRDEKLFF

d_call: TRBD2
v_call: TRBV5-1
j_call: TRBJ2-3
clone_size: -
cdr3_nt: TGCGCCAGCAGCATTCTAGCGGAAAGCACAGATACGCAGTATTTT
cdr3_aa: CASSILAESTDTQYF

d_call: TRBD1
v_call: TRBV29-1
j_call: TRBJ2-5
clone_size: few
cdr3_nt: TGCAGCGTTAAGGGCTCAGGGGGTCGGACGTCGCACTTC
cdr3_aa: CSVKGSGGRTSHF

d_call: -
v_call: TRBV27
j_call: TRBJ2-1
clone_size: -
cdr3_nt: TGTGCCAGCAGCTTGAATAAGGCAGGAACCTCCTACAATGAGCAGTTCTTC
cdr3_aa: CASSLNKAGTSYNEQFF

d_call: -
v_call: TRBV5-1
j_call: TRBJ2-5
clone_size: -
cdr3_nt: TGCGCCAGCAGCTTGATGTCCCCCGGGACAGAGACCCAGTACTTC
cdr3_aa: CASSLMSPGTETQYF

d_call: TRBD2
v_call: TRBV28
j_call: TRBJ2-7
clone_size: -
cdr3_nt: TGTGCCAGCAGTTCTCCACCTGGACTAGCGGGGGGATACGAGCAGTACTTC
cdr3_aa: CASSSPPGLAGGYEQYF

d_call: TRBD2
v_call: TRBV7-8
j_call: TRBJ2-5
clone_size: -
cdr3_nt: TGTGCCAGCAGCTCCGATAGGGCGTGGGGACTAGCGGGAGTGGAGACCCAGTACTTC
cdr3_aa: CASSSDRAWGLAGVETQYF

d_call: -
v_call: TRBV4-1
j_call: TRBJ2-4
clone_size: few
cdr3_nt: TGCGCCAGCAGCCAAGATCGGGGGGCTGGGGCCCCAGCCAAAAACATTCAGTACTTC
cdr3_aa: CASSQDRGAGAPAKNIQYF

d_call: -
v_call: TRBV29-1
j_call: TRBJ1-1
clone_size: -
cdr3_nt: TGCAGCGGCCGGGAGGTAGACACTGAAGCTTTCTTT
cdr3_aa: CSGREVDTEAFF

d_call: -
v_call: TRBV6-2/TRBV6-3
j_call: TRBJ2-7
clone_size: -
cdr3_nt: TGTGCCAGCAGCCTCGGGACGTCGCGGGAGCAGTACTTC
cdr3_aa: CASSLGTSREQYF

d_call: -
v_call: TRBV6-5
j_call: TRBJ2-2
clone_size: -
cdr3_nt: TGTGCCAGCAGTTACACTCGAGGGTACACCGGGGAGCTGTTTTTT
cdr3_aa: CASSYTRGYTGELFF

d_call: TRBD1
v_call: TRBV29-1
j_call: TRBJ2-7
clone_size: few
cdr3_nt: TGCAGCGTTCGGGACAGCCCCTACGAGCAGTACTTC
cdr3_aa: CSVRDSPYEQYF

d_call: -
v_call: TRBV5-6
j_call: TRBJ2-1
clone_size: few
cdr3_nt: TGTGCCAGCAGCTTGCCCGGGCACAATGAGCAGTTCTTC
cdr3_aa: CASSLPGHNEQFF

d_call: TRBD1
v_call: TRBV5-1
j_call: TRBJ2-2
clone_size: few
cdr3_nt: TGCGCCAGCAGGGAGGCCCTACGGGACAGCAACACCGGGGAGCTGTTTTTT
cdr3_aa: CASREALRDSNTGELFF

d_call: -
v_call: TRBV12-3/TRBV12-4
j_call: TRBJ1-6
clone_size: many
cdr3_nt: TGTGCCAGCAGTTTTATCAATTCACCCCTCCACTTT
cdr3_aa: CASSFINSPLHF

d_call: -
v_call: TRBV29-1
j_call: TRBJ1-3
clone_size: -
cdr3_nt: TGCAGCGTTGCAGGAGCAGCCGGAAACACCATATATTTT
cdr3_aa: CSVAGAAGNTIYF

d_call: -
v_call: TRBV12-3/TRBV12-4
j_call: TRBJ2-1
clone_size: few
cdr3_nt: TGTGCCAGCACCAGAAGCTTCCCAACGGGTGAGGAGCAGTTCTTC
cdr3_aa: CASTRSFPTGEEQFF

d_call: -
v_call: TRBV20-1
j_call: TRBJ2-3
clone_size: -
cdr3_nt: TGCAGTGCCCAGATCGGTGCCACAGATACGCAGTATTTT
cdr3_aa: CSAQIGATDTQYF

d_call: -
v_call: TRBV5-1
j_call: TRBJ1-1
clone_size: -
cdr3_nt: TGCGCCAGCAGCTTGGGGTCGGTGAACACTGAAGCTTTCTTT
cdr3_aa: CASSLGSVNTEAFF

d_call: -
v_call: TRBV4-2
j_call: TRBJ2-7
clone_size: few
cdr3_nt: TGTGCCAGCAGCCAAGATCAATTAAGGTACTACGAGCAGTACTTC
cdr3_aa: CASSQDQLRYYEQYF

d_call: TRBD2
v_call: TRBV6-5
j_call: TRBJ2-3
clone_size: few
cdr3_nt: TGTGCCAGCAGTTACAGCGGGAGGGCCCAGTCTAGGGATACGCAGTATTTT
cdr3_aa: CASSYSGRAQSRDTQYF

d_call: -
v_call: TRBV9
j_call: TRBJ2-5
clone_size: -
cdr3_nt: TGTGCCAGCAACAAGGACCTAAAACAAGAGACCCAGTACTTC
cdr3_aa: CASNKDLKQETQYF

d_call: -
v_call: TRBV5-1
j_call: TRBJ2-3
clone_size: -
cdr3_nt: TGCGCCAGCAGGGGGGGTAGCGGTTCCCACACAGATACGCAGTATTTT
cdr3_aa: CASRGGSGSHTDTQYF

d_call: -
v_call: TRBV5-1
j_call: TRBJ1-5
clone_size: few
cdr3_nt: TGCGCCAGCAGCCCAGACAGTTCAGGGTCTGGTCAGCCCCAGCATTTT
cdr3_aa: CASSPDSSGSGQPQHF

d_call: -
v_call: TRBV10-3
j_call: TRBJ2-5
clone_size: few
cdr3_nt: TGTGCCATCAGTGAAGGGGGCCCGGGGGCCCAACAAGAGACCCAGTACTTC
cdr3_aa: CAISEGGPGAQQETQYF

d_call: -
v_call: TRBV2
j_call: TRBJ2-5
clone_size: few
cdr3_nt: TGTGCCAGCAGTTACACTAGGGGAGAGACCCAGTACTTC
cdr3_aa: CASSYTRGETQYF

d_call: -
v_call: TRBV3-1
j_call: TRBJ2-7
clone_size: -
cdr3_nt: TGTGCCAGAAGCCAAGATGAGAGAAGCGAGCAGTACTTC
cdr3_aa: CARSQDERSEQYF

d_call: -
v_call: TRBV20-1
j_call: TRBJ2-7
clone_size: -
cdr3_nt: TGCAGTGCTAGAGATGGTACAGCGCGGAAGCAGTACTTC
cdr3_aa: CSARDGTARKQYF

d_call: TRBD1
v_call: TRBV3-1
j_call: TRBJ1-6
clone_size: -
cdr3_nt: TGTGCCAGCAGCCAAGCAGGGGGCAGGTCCTATAATTCACCCCTCCACTTT
cdr3_aa: CASSQAGGRSYNSPLHF

d_call: TRBD1
v_call: TRBV12-3/TRBV12-4
j_call: TRBJ1-5
clone_size: many
cdr3_nt: TGTGCCAGCAGTCTGGGGACAGGGGGAAATCAGCCCCAGCATTTT
cdr3_aa: CASSLGTGGNQPQHF

d_call: -
v_call: TRBV5-6
j_call: TRBJ2-4
clone_size: few
cdr3_nt: TGTGCCAGCAGCTTAGGTAGTACTAAAAACATTCAGTACTTC
cdr3_aa: CASSLGSTKNIQYF

d_call: TRBD1
v_call: TRBV20-1
j_call: TRBJ2-1
clone_size: -
cdr3_nt: TGCAGTGTTCGGACAGGCCCCCTGGACAATGAGCAGTTCTTC
cdr3_aa: CSVRTGPLDNEQFF

d_call: TRBD2
v_call: TRBV6-2/TRBV6-3
j_call: TRBJ2-7
clone_size: -
cdr3_nt: TGTGCCAGCAACGTGCTCGCGGGAGGTCTCTACGAGCAGTACTTC
cdr3_aa: CASNVLAGGLYEQYF

d_call: -
v_call: TRBV12-3/TRBV12-4
j_call: TRBJ2-7
clone_size: -
cdr3_nt: TGTGCCAGCAGTTTAGCGCCTGCAGGGCCCTACGAGCAGTACTTC
cdr3_aa: CASSLAPAGPYEQYF

d_call: TRBD1
v_call: TRBV27
j_call: TRBJ1-6
clone_size: few
cdr3_nt: TGTGCCAGCAGAATGGACAGGGAGATTTCCTATAATTCACCCCTCCACTTT
cdr3_aa: CASRMDREISYNSPLHF

d_call: -
v_call: TRBV9
j_call: TRBJ2-3
clone_size: few
cdr3_nt: TGTGCCAGCACCACCACCGGCTTACGGAGCACAGATACGCAGTATTTT
cdr3_aa: CASTTTGLRSTDTQYF

d_call: TRBD1
v_call: TRBV20-1
j_call: TRBJ2-7
clone_size: few
cdr3_nt: TGCAGTGCTACCTCTAACAGGGGGCTGGACGAGCAGTACTTC
cdr3_aa: CSATSNRGLDEQYF

d_call: -
v_call: TRBV4-2
j_call: TRBJ2-7
clone_size: few
cdr3_nt: TGTGCCAGCAGCCAAGATCTGGGGCGCGGAGGGACTTACGAGCAGTACTTC
cdr3_aa: CASSQDLGRGGTYEQYF

d_call: -
v_call: TRBV12-3/TRBV12-4
j_call: TRBJ2-2
clone_size: -
cdr3_nt: TGTGCCAGCGGAATGAGAAGCAACACCGGGGAGCTGTTTTTT
cdr3_aa: CASGMRSNTGELFF

d_call: -
v_call: TRBV9
j_call: TRBJ1-5
clone_size: -
cdr3_nt: TGTGCCAGCAGCGTAGGCTCAGGGGAGTTTCAGCCCCAGCATTTT
cdr3_aa: CASSVGSGEFQPQHF

d_call: -
v_call: TRBV20-1
j_call: TRBJ2-3
clone_size: -
cdr3_nt: TGCAGTGCTAGAAAGGGGGGGAGCACAGATACGCAGTATTTT
cdr3_aa: CSARKGGSTDTQYF

d_call: -
v_call: TRBV7-2
j_call: TRBJ1-1
clone_size: -
cdr3_nt: TGTGCCAGCAGCTTATTTTTCACGGAAAAATGGTTCTTT
cdr3_aa: CASSLFFTEKWFF

d_call: TRBD1
v_call: TRBV2
j_call: TRBJ1-1
clone_size: -
cdr3_nt: TGTGCCAGCGGAAGGAGCCTACCGGCAGGGGGGGAGAGGAACACTGAAGCTTTCTTT
cdr3_aa: CASGRSLPAGGERNTEAFF

d_call: -
v_call: TRBV18
j_call: TRBJ1-1
clone_size: -
cdr3_nt: TGTGCCAGCTCACAGGAGAACACTGAAGCTTTCTTT
cdr3_aa: CASSQENTEAFF